What follows describes a single T cell receptor beta chain. Its specificity is unknown. Clones were sequenced by immunoSEQ multiplex PCR, and TCRdb holds only the in-frame ones, with some missing. The sample has 100,000 to 150,000 clones, around 85% seen once. The V gene's germline CDR1 is GTSNPN and CDR2 SVGIG (reference sequence). V was pared by 4 bases and J by 1 base, with 10 bases of the junction left unmatched. The CDR3 covers 16 residues. This entry is derived from a study of T cell responses to AZD1222 COVID-19 vaccine. Study-level findings and limits: When two AZD1222 doses had been given, Spike-specific TCR breadth and depth rose. Nearly half of the spike-specific TCRs reportedly recognize variant regions that carry no mutations.

The input for sequencing was peripheral blood, taken 28 days after the second AZD1222 dose. This chain links TRBV30 with TRBJ2-4; TRBD2 aligns across 7 bases. The origin of this receptor is an adult who received the AZD1222 COVID-19 vaccine. CDR3 region: CAWNRAGTTAKNIQYF. The DNA of the CDR3 is TGTGCCTGGAATCGAGCGGGAACTACGGCCAAAAACATTCAGTACTTC. The full variable domain, in which reference TRBV30 and TRBJ2-4 provide the parts outside the CDR3, is SQTIHQWPATLVQPVGSPLSLECTVEGTSNPNLYWYRQAAGRGLQLLFYSVGIGQISSEVPQNLSASRPQDRQFILSSKKLLLSDSGFYLCAWNRAGTTAKNIQYFGAGTRLSVL.